The TCR beta chain under discussion was sequenced for a study of T cell clones after liver transplantation. Study as a whole: Third-party-reactive TCRbeta sequences from pre-transplant mixed lymphocyte reactions served as antigen-independent comparators.

CDR1 and CDR2 from the germline V gene are LNHDA and SQIVND (reference sequence). The CDR3 is 14 amino acids. Between the trimmed V and J ends, which lost 3 bases and 2 bases, there was a span of 9 bases. The study's findings and limits: Donor-reactive sequences fell more than third party-reactive ones, suggesting partial deletion.

Sequenced by immunoSEQ multiplex PCR; TCRdb stores in-frame clones only, minus some. The top ten hold about 8.9% of the sample, which has roughly 50,000 clones, less than 85% seen once. About this clone: As yet, its antigen is unknown.

This chain links TRBV19 with TRBJ2-3; D gene unclear. The sample consisted of CD4+ T cells from blood, taken before liver transplant. The clonotype originates from a human donor who received a liver transplant. CDR3 sequence reads: CASSIRAHTDTQYF. CDR3 coding DNA: TGTGCCAGTAGTATCCGGGCCCACACAGATACGCAGTATTTT.